This T cell receptor beta chain is from a study of cytomegalovirus exposure and HLA in healthy donors. Healthy individuals who donated bone marrow served as the donors. Findings of the study overall: A few CMV-associated chains proved CMV antigen-specific in vitro. Associated with HLA alleles at 0.05 false discovery rate in a later analysis were over 15,000 TCR beta sequences.

PCR was performed using 60 Vbeta and 13 Jbeta primers. TCRdb keeps only in-frame clones here, not all; method: immunoSEQ multiplex PCR. This table holds some 78,000 clones, roughly 80% found once. This CDR3 contains 16 residues. V shed 1 base and J shed 4 bases, with 14 bases lying between them. Germline lookup yields CDR1 SGDLS and CDR2 YYNGEE. Turning to this clone: The target antigen is unknown.

This sequence was found in a man between 50 and 59 years old in good health and CMV-seropositive. The J gene is TRBJ2-2, the V gene TRBV9; perhaps TRBD1 as D (5 bases). The sequencing sample was made of PBMCs. The CDR3 bases are TGTGCCAGCAGCGTATTGGGGCAGACTTTCACCGGGGAGCTGTTTTTT. This translates into CASSVLGQTFTGELFF.